A selection of T cell receptor beta chains follows, all from one sample in a study of neoadjuvant anti-PD-1 for oral cavity cancer. The table came from immunoSEQ multiplex PCR; TCRdb's copy has only in-frame clones and leaves some out. The table lists just over 6,500 clones, approximately 47% of them singletons. Sequencing was performed on tumor tissue, taken before nivolumab (anti-PD-1) treatment. Receptors originate from a person between 40 and 85 years old with oral cavity squamous cell carcinoma. Each CDR3 is given with its conserved first and last residue. D genes are given only for firm matches. Some rows have no size entry. The others give once, few or many, or a class for an expanded clone.

medium-sized | NA | TRBJ2-3 | TRBV13 | TGTGCCAGCAGCTTATGGGGAGCGGTCGCAGATACGCAGTATTTT | CASSLWGAVADTQYF
NA | NA | TRBJ2-1 | TRBV5-1 | TGCGCCAGCCGGGAGCAGTCTTCCTACAATGAGCAGTTCTTC | CASREQSSYNEQFF
few | NA | TRBJ1-1 | TRBV7-9 | TGTGCCAGCAGCCAAGCATGGACTCAAGAAGCTTTCTTT | CASSQAWTQEAFF
NA | NA | TRBJ2-1 | TRBV4-2 | TGTGCCAGCAGCGGGAGGAGGACAGGGAGGGCCTATAATGAGCAGTTCTTC | CASSGRRTGRAYNEQFF
NA | TRBD2 | TRBJ2-7 | TRBV14 | TGTGCCAGCAGCCTAAACCGGGGGGGCGAATCATCGAGGCAGTACTTC | CASSLNRGGESSRQYF
NA | TRBD2 | TRBJ2-7 | TRBV5-5 | TGTGCCAGCAGCTCGACTAGCGGCAACTACGAGCAGTACTTC | CASSSTSGNYEQYF
NA | NA | TRBJ2-2 | TRBV7-7 | TGTGCCAGCAGCTTAGTGTCAGGGCTCGGGGAGCTGTTTTTT | CASSLVSGLGELFF
NA | NA | TRBJ2-3 | TRBV7-2 | TGTGCCAGCTGGGGGTGGGGGTTCACAGATACGCAGTATTTT | CASWGWGFTDTQYF
few | TRBD1 | TRBJ1-1 | TRBV30 | TGTGCCTGGGGAACCGGGACAGGGATCACTGAAGCTTTCTTT | CAWGTGTGITEAFF
NA | TRBD1 | TRBJ2-5 | TRBV15 | TGTGCCACCAGCAGCGAGAGAGACAGGGGCGAGACCCAGTACTTC | CATSSERDRGETQYF
NA | TRBD1 | TRBJ2-2 | TRBV19 | TGTGCCAGTAGTAGGGACAGGGAATTCACCGGGGAGCTGTTTTTT | CASSRDREFTGELFF
large | NA | TRBJ1-1 | TRBV6-5 | TGTGCCAGCAGTTCCGCGGACAAACGCGCTTTCTTT | CASSSADKRAFF
NA | NA | TRBJ1-2 | TRBV5-5 | TGTGCCAGCAGCTCAACGGACAGTAACTATGGCTACACCTTC | CASSSTDSNYGYTF
NA | NA | TRBJ2-2 | TRBV19 | TGTGCCACCGCCGAGTCGAACACCGGGGAGCTGTTTTTT | CATAESNTGELFF
NA | NA | TRBJ2-2 | TRBV6-6 | TGTGCCAGCAGTTACTCGATGGCCGGGGAGCTGTTTTTT | CASSYSMAGELFF
NA | NA | TRBJ1-5 | TRBV19 | TGTGCCAGTAGTGTCGGGGAGGTTTATCGGTTAGGGAATCAGCCCCAGCATTTT | CASSVGEVYRLGNQPQHF
medium-sized | TRBD1 | TRBJ2-6 | TRBV9 | TGTGCCAGCAGCGTAGCCCCCCGACAGAACAGGGGATCTGGGGCCAACGTCCTGACTTTC | CASSVAPRQNRGSGANVLTF
NA | NA | TRBJ2-7 | TRBV28 | TGTGCCAGCAGTCCGTCGACAACCCCCTACGAGCAGTACTTC | CASSPSTTPYEQYF
NA | NA | TRBJ1-1 | TRBV6-5 | TGTGCCAGCAGTTTCGACAGAGAAGCTTTCTTT | CASSFDREAFF
NA | NA | TRBJ2-5 | TRBV5-1 | TGCGCCAGCAGCCCCACAGAGTCCTACGGGACCCAGTACTTC | CASSPTESYGTQYF
once | TRBD2 | TRBJ2-1 | TRBV7-2 | TGTGCCAGCAGCTTTACTAGCGGGAGGAATGAGCAGTTCTTC | CASSFTSGRNEQFF
few | NA | TRBJ2-2 | TRBV5-6 | TGTGCCAGCAGTACGGGACACCGGAACACCGGGGAGCTGTTTTTT | CASSTGHRNTGELFF
few | TRBD2 | TRBJ2-5 | TRBV29-1 | TGCAGCGTTGAAGATACAACTAGCGGGGACCAAGAGACCCAGTACTTC | CSVEDTTSGDQETQYF
NA | NA | TRBJ1-5 | TRBV7-1 | TGTGCCAGCAGCTTAGGGCTCCGACTCGAAATTAGCAATCAGCCCCAGCATTTT | CASSLGLRLEISNQPQHF
NA | TRBD2 | TRBJ2-3 | TRBV11-2 | TGTGCCAGCAGCTTAGATCTGCCGCGGGGGACAGATACGCAGTATTTT | CASSLDLPRGTDTQYF
NA | NA | TRBJ2-3 | TRBV28 | TGTGCCAGCAGTTTAATCCTTAGGGGGGGCACAGATACGCAGTATTTT | CASSLILRGGTDTQYF
NA | NA | TRBJ2-7 | TRBV6-1 | TGTGCCAGCAGTTCGCCAGGGCAAACCGCCTACGAGCAGTACTTC | CASSSPGQTAYEQYF
few | NA | TRBJ2-3 | TRBV7-6 | TGTGCCAGCAGCTTAGCGTGGCACAACGGGGGAGATACGCAGTATTTT | CASSLAWHNGGDTQYF
NA | TRBD2 | TRBJ2-7 | TRBV4-3 | TGCGCCAGCAGCCAAGGGCGGGGGAGAGCCTACGAGCAGTACTTC | CASSQGRGRAYEQYF
NA | TRBD1 | TRBJ2-1 | TRBV4-1 | TGCGCCAGCAGCGCCCGGGACAGAGAGCAGTTCTTC | CASSARDREQFF
NA | NA | TRBJ2-2 | TRBV4-3 | TGCGCCAGCAGCCAAGTACTTACCGGGGAGCTGTTTTTT | CASSQVLTGELFF
NA | TRBD2 | TRBJ2-1 | TRBV19 | TGTGCCAGTACGCCGCTAGCGGGGGCCTACAATGAGCAGTTCTTC | CASTPLAGAYNEQFF
NA | NA | TRBJ1-6 | TRBV6-1 | TGTGCCAGCAGTGAAATCCCCCCGGGAGGCTCCTATAATTCACCCCTCCACTTT | CASSEIPPGGSYNSPLHF
NA | NA | TRBJ2-4 | TRBV7-2 | TGTGCCAGCAGCTTAGCATACGGACAGCCGTTAGCCAAAAACATTCAGTACTTC | CASSLAYGQPLAKNIQYF
once | NA | TRBJ2-1 | TRBV9 | TGTGCCAGCAGCGTAGATATCAGGGATGAGCAGTTCTTC | CASSVDIRDEQFF
once | NA | TRBJ1-2 | TRBV28 | TGTGCCAGCAGTGACAGGACCGATGGCTACACCTTC | CASSDRTDGYTF
few | TRBD1 | TRBJ1-4 | TRBV18 | TGTGCCAGCCAAACATCGGACAGGGGGCGTGAAAAACTGTTTTTT | CASQTSDRGREKLFF
NA | NA | TRBJ1-2 | TRBV27 | TGTGCCAGCAGTTCAGGTTCAGGCCGGAACTATGGCTACACCTTC | CASSSGSGRNYGYTF
NA | TRBD1 | TRBJ1-2 | TRBV6-5 | TGTGCCAGCAGTCGACAGGGTAGGATTGGCTACACCTTC | CASSRQGRIGYTF
few | NA | TRBJ2-1 | TRBV6-5 | TGTGCCAGCAGTTACTCGGGGTCTCTGGGCCGCAATGAGCAGTTCTTC | CASSYSGSLGRNEQFF
NA | NA | TRBJ2-3 | TRBV2 | TGTGCCAGCAGCGGGGAGACCACAGATACGCAGTATTTT | CASSGETTDTQYF
NA | TRBD2 | TRBJ2-2 | TRBV7-2 | TGTGCCAGCAGCACCCCTCGAGGGCGGGGGGTAGAGACCGGGGAGCTGTTTTTT | CASSTPRGRGVETGELFF
few | NA | TRBJ2-2 | TRBV5-1 | TGCGCCAGCAGCGAGGGATTGAACACCGGGGAGCTGTTTTTT | CASSEGLNTGELFF